This section outlines one T cell receptor (beta chain) sequence together with its context. Data came from immunoSEQ multiplex PCR; TCRdb stores just in-frame clones and leaves some out. The sample has about 270,000 clones, approximately 90% seen once. Those who participated ranged in age from roughly 18 to 95 years and resided in around 22 US areas. Donors were grouped by their self-reported clinical history. This specimen belongs to a study of blood T cell repertoires in COVID-19. The overall study: COVID-19 samples collected from the United States, Italy and Spain covered acute and convalescent phases.

The ends were cut back, 5 bases at V and 3 bases at J, with 16 bases in the middle. CDR3 length: 15 amino acids. Germline values: CDR1 MNHEY, CDR2 SMNVEV (reference sequence). This chain connects TRBV27 to TRBJ1-2; the D gene is possibly TRBD1 (6 bases). This receptor was identified in a man between 35 and 55 years old who had been exposed to COVID-19. The specimen sequenced was PBMCs or T cells enriched from blood (not recorded which). CDR3 residues: CASSPRQALYYGYTF. DNA for the CDR3: TGTGCCAGCAGTCCGCGACAGGCTCTCTACTATGGCTACACCTTC.